What follows describes a single TCR beta chain. CDR3 size: 14 residues. After removal of 9 bases from V and 2 bases from J, the junction contained 4 bases not matched to a gene. The germline V gene has CDR1 MRHNA and CDR2 SNTAGT. This specimen comes from a study of blood T cell repertoires in COVID-19. Study-level information: Sites in the United States, Italy and Spain provided acute and convalescent COVID-19 samples. Sources were T cells, B-cell-depleted T cells, or PBMCs; the material itself was cDNA or gDNA.

Per the original methods: Reference gene primer amplification gave estimated nucleated cell counts. TCRdb's copy holds only in-frame clones and misses some; the assay was immunoSEQ multiplex PCR. V, J and clone size derive from that table, while D and trimming were established from the DNA sequence. Of 170,000 or so clones listed, approximately 80% are singletons. Sequenced material: peripheral blood. The receptor's source is a middle-aged woman with COVID-19, enrolled during active disease. The V gene is TRBV6-4, the J gene TRBJ2-2; 9 nucleotides agree with TRBD2. The CDR3 reads CASSTSGNTGELFF. As DNA, the CDR3 is TGTGCCAGTTCGACTAGCGGAAACACCGGGGAGCTGTTTTTT.